The 32 T cell receptor beta chains in this list originate from one sample, sequenced in a study of identifying expanded T cells in peripheral blood. Clones were sequenced by immunoSEQ multiplex PCR, and TCRdb holds only the in-frame ones, with some missing. The profile covers around 100,000 clones, with around 88% appearing a single time and roughly 15% taken by the ten largest. The sample comprised blood. Every receptor here comes from a person aged 18 to 69 in good health.

This clone was picked up one time. The gene calls are TRBV19 and TRBJ2-7, with 8 positions matching TRBD1. V dropped 9 bases and J dropped 4; count of bases not matched to a gene: 11. This CDR3 is 14 amino acids long. Germline V gives CDR1 LNHDA, CDR2 SQIVND (reference sequence). The CDR3 DNA is TGTGCCAGCAGCTTTGGGACAGGTTTATACGAGCAGTACTTC. This gives the protein CASSFGTGLYEQYF. Supplemented by reference TRBV19 and TRBJ2-7, the full variable domain reads DGGITQSPKYLFRKEGQNVTLSCEQNLNHDAMYWYRQDPGQGLRLIYYSQIVNDFQKGDIAEGYSVSREKKESFPLTVTSAQKNPTAFYLCASSFGTGLYEQYFGPGTRLTVT.

V gene TRBV10-3 combines with J gene TRBJ2-3; 8 bases fit TRBD1. CDR1 is ENHRY, CDR2 SYGVKD, per germline. After removal of 4 bases from V and 2 bases from J, the junction contained 2 bases not matched to a gene. The CDR3 is 14 residues long. This CDR3 is CAISGTGTTDTQYF. CDR3 DNA: TGTGCCATCAGTGGGACAGGGACCACAGATACGCAGTATTTT.

DNA of the CDR3: TGTGCCAGCAGTTTAGGGTCCGAGCAGTACTTC. Its translation is CASSLGSEQYF. The rearrangement links TRBV27 to TRBJ2-7; unclear D gene. The CDR3 runs to 11 residues. The V and J ends lost 2 bases and 6 bases respectively, with 5 bases between them. CDR1 and CDR2 from the germline V gene are MNHEY and SMNVEV (reference sequence).

The J gene is TRBJ1-6, the V gene TRBV19; D unresolved. The V gene lost 4 bases and the J gene lost 9 bases, with 13 bases spanning the gap. The CDR3 length is 14 residues. Germline V gene data show CDR1 as LNHDA and CDR2 as SQIVND (reference sequence). In DNA, the CDR3 is TGTGCCAGTAGTACCCCCGGGGTGGGTTCACCCCTCCACTTT. Its protein product is CASSTPGVGSPLHF.

This rearrangement joins TRBV7-9 to TRBJ2-1; no definite D call. Germline V gives CDR1 SEHNR, CDR2 FQNEAQ (reference sequence). V was shortened by 5 bases and J by 9 bases, with 8 bases between the two germline ends. This CDR3 region has 11 residues. CDR3 sequence: CASSLDAEQFF. CDR3 DNA: TGTGCCAGCAGCCTGGATGCTGAGCAGTTCTTC.

The chain recombines TRBV7-8 with TRBJ2-7; D is ambiguous. The CDR3 extends over 12 amino acids. Germline lookup yields CDR1 SGHVS and CDR2 FQNEAQ. The V end lost 1 base, the J end lost 3 bases, and 4 bases lay between the germline ends. CDR3: CASSLVHYEQYF. The CDR3, as DNA: TGTGCCAGCAGCTTAGTTCACTACGAGCAGTACTTC.

The chain couples TRBV5-1 to TRBJ1-1, with unresolved D. V was cut by 2 bases and J by 1 base, with 9 bases left in between. Germline CDR1 is SGHRS and CDR2 is YFSETQ. This CDR3 contains 14 residues. The CDR3 nucleotides are TGCGCCAGCAGCTTAGGGCCCGCGAACACTGAAGCTTTCTTT. As protein: CASSLGPANTEAFF. The complete variable domain, with remaining parts taken from reference TRBV5-1 and TRBJ1-1, reads KAGVTQTPRYLIKTRGQQVTLSCSPISGHRSVSWYQQTPGQGLQFLFEYFSETQRNKGNFPGRFSGRQFSNSRSEMNVSTLELGDSALYLCASSLGPANTEAFFGQGTRLTVV.

The V and J genes are TRBV4-1 and TRBJ2-5; 14 bases fit TRBD2. Germline CDR1 MGHRA, CDR2 YSYEKL. There are 16 residues in the CDR3. Unmatched junction bases numbered 4, after V lost 3 bases and J lost 4 bases. CDR3 nucleotides: TGCGCCAGCAGCCAGACTAGCGGGGGGGCCCCAGAGACCCAGTACTTC. Amino acid sequence: CASSQTSGGAPETQYF.

The V gene is TRBV29-1, the J gene TRBJ2-5; tentative D call: TRBD1 (6 bases). This CDR3 spans 13 amino acids. The V and J ends lost 7 bases and 7 bases respectively, with 19 bases between them. Per germline, CDR1 SQVTM and CDR2 ANQGSEA. The CDR3 protein is CSAAVGQRATQYF. DNA for the CDR3: TGCAGCGCGGCGGTAGGACAGCGAGCGACCCAGTACTTC.

The chain uses TRBV5-6 and TRBJ1-6, with D possibly TRBD1 on 5 matching bases. The CDR3 is 14 amino acids. CDR1 and CDR2 (germline): SGHDT, YYEEEE. V was cut by 4 bases and J by 9 bases, with 14 bases left in between. The CDR3 reads CASSPTALGSPLHF. The CDR3 DNA is TGTGCCAGCAGCCCGACAGCCTTGGGTTCACCCCTCCACTTT.

The chain joins TRBV6-5 to TRBJ2-4; D could derive from TRBD1 or TRBD2 (5 bases each). The CDR3 loop spans 16 amino acids. The V gene lost 4 bases and the J gene lost 3 bases, with 16 bases spanning the gap. Germline CDR1 reads MNHEY; CDR2 reads SVGAGI. The CDR3 DNA follows: TGTGCCAGCAGTTTATCCGGGACGATGGGCAAAAACATTCAGTACTTC. The encoded protein is CASSLSGTMGKNIQYF.

The CDR3 DNA sequence: TGTGCCAGCAGCTTAGGCCCCCTTAGTGGGCAAGAGACCCAGTACTTC. Its translation: CASSLGPLSGQETQYF. This rearrangement joins TRBV7-7 to TRBJ2-5, with D uncertain. Trimming left V 1 base short and J 2 bases short, with 14 bases between. The germline V gene encodes CDR1 SSHAT and CDR2 FNYEAQ (reference sequence). CDR3 size: 16 residues.

V usage is TRBV30 and J usage is TRBJ2-7; the D gene is possibly TRBD1 (5 bases). The CDR3 length is 12 residues. Germline V lookup: CDR1 GTSNPN, CDR2 SVGIG (reference sequence). V was clipped by 5 bases and J by 1 base, with 9 bases between them. The CDR3 DNA sequence: TGTGCCTGGGGGGCCAGTTCCTACGAGCAGTACTTC. Translated: CAWGASSYEQYF.

This sequence joins TRBV7-2 and TRBJ1-2; D perhaps matches TRBD1 (5 bases). This CDR3 is 13 amino acids long. Trimming left V 3 bases short and J 4 bases short, with 9 bases between. From germline, CDR1 is SGHTA and CDR2 FQGNSA. The CDR3 region has the DNA TGTGCCAGCAGCTTCGGGGCATTCTATGGCTACACCTTC. As protein: CASSFGAFYGYTF. Full variable domain (outside the CDR3, taken from reference TRBV7-2 and TRBJ1-2): GAGVSQSPSNKVTEKGKDVELRCDPISGHTALYWYRQSLGQGLEFLIYFQGNSAPDKSGLPSDRFSAERTGGSVSTLTIQRTQQEDSAVYLCASSFGAFYGYTFGSGTRLTVV.

The chain recombines TRBV7-9 with TRBJ2-7, with 13 bases identical to TRBD2. Germline values: CDR1 SEHNR, CDR2 FQNEAQ (reference sequence). Trimming cost V 4 bases and J 4 bases; bases outside gene matches: 4. The CDR3 runs 15 residues. This chain's CDR3 is CASSWGLAGTYEQYF. CDR3 nucleotide sequence: TGTGCCAGCAGCTGGGGACTAGCGGGGACTTACGAGCAGTACTTC. The variable domain in full, with the rest retrieved from reference TRBV7-9 and TRBJ2-7, is DTGVSQNPRHKITKRGQNVTFRCDPISEHNRLYWYRQTLGQGPEFLTYFQNEAQLEKSRLLSDRFSAERPKGSFSTLEIQRTEQGDSAMYLCASSWGLAGTYEQYFGPGTRLTVT.

This rearrangement joins TRBV2 to TRBJ2-3, with TRBD1 matching 9 bases. V lost 5 bases, J lost 4 bases, and 7 bases stayed unmatched. Germline V lookup: CDR1 SNHLY, CDR2 FYNNEI. The CDR3 has 15 residues. The CDR3, as DNA: TGTGCCAGCAGTAGACAGGGGGTAGGGGCAGATACGCAGTATTTT. It is translated as CASSRQGVGADTQYF.

The chain couples TRBV27 to TRBJ2-7; D is unresolved. The germline gives CDR1 MNHEY, CDR2 SMNVEV (reference sequence). Between the trimmed V and J ends, which lost 2 bases and 1 base, there was a span of 6 bases. CDR3 size: 13 residues. The CDR3 loop reads CASSLQESYEQYF. CDR3 nucleotide sequence: TGTGCCAGCAGTTTACAGGAATCCTACGAGCAGTACTTC.

The rearrangement joins TRBV5-1 to TRBJ2-1; the match to TRBD1 covers 8 bases. This CDR3 is built from 18 residues. With 4 bases clipped from V and 4 bases from J, the junction kept 16 bases outside the gene matches. Germline V gene lookup returns CDR1 SGHRS and CDR2 YFSETQ. The CDR3 nucleotides are TGCGCCAGCAGCATTTACGGGACAGGTGCCAGCCTGTACAATGAGCAGTTCTTC. Its protein is CASSIYGTGASLYNEQFF.

The CDR3 sequence is CASSPRGDRGWTEAFF. The CDR3 nucleotides read TGTGCCAGCTCACCTCGGGGGGACAGGGGGTGGACTGAAGCTTTCTTT. J is TRBJ1-1 and V is TRBV18, with 11 bases lining up with TRBD1. J was trimmed by 5 bases and V by 3 bases; bases with no gene match: 8. Germline V gives CDR1 KGHSH, CDR2 LQKENI. This CDR3 comprises 16 residues.

This clone was counted between two and nine times. CDR3: CASSHGTAYGYTF. The CDR3 region has the DNA TGTGCCAGCAGCCACGGGACAGCCTATGGCTACACCTTC. The rearrangement joins TRBV4-2 to TRBJ1-2; TRBD1 aligns across 7 bases. Germline CDR1 and CDR2: LGHNA and YNFKEQ. The CDR3 covers 13 residues. With V trimmed by 3 bases and J by 4 bases, 2 bases remained unmatched.

This chain joins TRBV28 and TRBJ2-7; 9 bases match TRBD2. The V gene's germline CDR1 is MDHEN and CDR2 SYDVKM. The CDR3 loop spans 14 amino acids. The junction had 6 bases not matched to a gene; V was cut back by 5 bases and J by 4 bases. The CDR3 DNA reads TGTGCCAGCAGTAGGGCTAGCGGGGTGTACGAGCAGTACTTC. Translating it yields CASSRASGVYEQYF.

The chain combines TRBV29-1 with TRBJ2-3, with D tentatively TRBD1 (6 bases). Germline V gene lookup returns CDR1 SQVTM and CDR2 ANQGSEA. This CDR3 is 14 amino acids long. The germline V and J ends were trimmed by 6 bases and 3 bases, with 16 bases remaining between them. As DNA, the CDR3 is TGCAGCGTCAACAGGGTAGGCCTGACAGATACGCAGTATTTT. Its translation: CSVNRVGLTDTQYF.

The V call is TRBV5-5, the J call TRBJ2-5; tentative D call: TRBD2 (6 bases). Deletions cut 2 bases from V and 4 bases from J, with 12 bases between. The CDR3 spans 14 residues. The V gene's germline CDR1 is SGHKS and CDR2 YYEKEE (reference sequence). The CDR3 sequence: CASSLSVGGETQYF. DNA of the CDR3: TGTGCCAGCAGCTTAAGCGTCGGGGGAGAGACCCAGTACTTC.

The gene calls are TRBV7-2 and TRBJ2-5; no reliable D call. V gave up 6 bases and J gave up 2 bases, with 10 bases separating them. Germline values: CDR1 SGHTA, CDR2 FQGNSA. The CDR3 covers 13 residues. The CDR3 region has the DNA TGTGCCAGCAGTCCAGGACGACAAGAGACCCAGTACTTC. This sequence encodes CASSPGRQETQYF.

V and J are TRBV6-6 and TRBJ1-5; the D gene is possibly TRBD1 (5 bases). Germline V gene lookup returns CDR1 MNHNY and CDR2 SVGAGI (reference sequence). V dropped 2 bases and J dropped 4 bases, with 12 bases sitting between them. The CDR3 is made up of 15 amino acids. The CDR3 region has the DNA TGTGCCAGCAGTTACGTACCGGGGCCTAATCAGCCCCAGCATTTT. Amino acid sequence: CASSYVPGPNQPQHF.

CDR3 protein: CASIPDTREAFF. The DNA for the CDR3 is TGTGCCAGCATTCCGGACACTCGAGAGGCTTTCTTT. V gene TRBV2 combines with J gene TRBJ1-1; a weak D match, TRBD1 (5 bases). Germline CDR1 reads SNHLY; CDR2 reads FYNNEI. With 7 bases removed from V and 11 bases from J, the gap between germline ends came to 17 bases. CDR3 size: 12 residues.

This clone was observed a handful of times. The gene calls are TRBV6-1 and TRBJ1-2; 8 bases fit TRBD1. This CDR3 contains 14 residues. The junction had 7 bases not matched to a gene; V was cut back by 5 bases and J by 5 bases. Germline V CDR1 and CDR2: MNHNS, SASEGT. This CDR3 is CASSHDRGTYGYTF. The CDR3 DNA reads as TGTGCCAGCAGTCACGACAGGGGAACATATGGCTACACCTTC.

The chain links TRBV7-2 to TRBJ1-6, with D possibly being TRBD1 (5 bases). This CDR3 region has 13 residues. Looked up from germline, CDR1 is SGHTA and CDR2 is FQGNSA. Trimming removed 1 base at V and 11 bases at J, with 9 bases between. The CDR3 region has the DNA TGTGCCAGCAGCTTAGGGCAGGGAGCACCCCTCCACTTT. Translation gives CASSLGQGAPLHF.

The sample holds a few counts of this clone. The chain employs TRBV27 and TRBJ1-2, with D maybe TRBD1 (5 bases). Germline V lookup: CDR1 MNHEY, CDR2 SMNVEV (reference sequence). The CDR3 length is 12 residues. The V end lost 8 bases, the J end lost 7 bases, and 14 bases lay between the germline ends. The CDR3 protein is CASLSGAGGYTF. For the CDR3, the DNA is TGTGCCAGCCTTAGTGGGGCCGGTGGCTACACCTTC.

The V and J genes are TRBV7-9 and TRBJ2-7; 9 bases line up with TRBD1. The junction had 3 bases not matched to a gene; V was cut back by 1 base and J by 8 bases. CDR1 and CDR2 from the germline V gene are SEHNR and FQNEAQ (reference sequence). CDR3 length equals 13 residues. In DNA form, the CDR3 reads TGTGCCAGCAGCTTAGGGGGACAGGGTAAGCAGTACTTC. Its protein product is CASSLGGQGKQYF.

CDR3 residues: CATSSGTGLEKLFF. CDR3 in DNA: TGTGCCACCAGCAGTGGTACGGGTCTCGAAAAACTGTTTTTT. This chain connects TRBV15 to TRBJ1-4, with no clear D. The germline gives CDR1 LNHNV, CDR2 YYDKDF (reference sequence). V shed 3 bases and J shed 8 bases, with 13 bases lying between them. The CDR3 loop spans 14 amino acids.

The V and J genes are TRBV7-9 and TRBJ2-3, with TRBD2 matching 11 bases. The CDR3 has 18 amino acids. The V gene's germline CDR1 is SEHNR and CDR2 FQNEAQ (reference sequence). The J segment lost 6 bases and the V segment lost 7 bases, leaving 18 bases of the junction unmatched. The CDR3, as DNA: TGTGCCAGCATGACTCCATTGGGACTAGCGGAAGCCGATGATACGCAGTATTTT. Its translation: CASMTPLGLAEADDTQYF.